The next 3 T cell receptor beta chains were all read from a single sample in a study of control samples from healthy donors and cancer patients. Profiled with immunoSEQ multiplex PCR; TCRdb holds only in-frame clones, not every one. The top ten clones hold about 0.94% of a sample with around 150,000 clones, around 96% of them seen once. Input material: blood. Every receptor here comes from a woman in her thirties in good health.

The genes are TRBV14 and TRBJ1-3; tentative D call: TRBD1 (6 bases). The ends were cut back, 3 bases at V and 5 bases at J, with 20 bases in the middle. The CDR3 runs 17 residues. Germline lookup yields CDR1 SGHDN and CDR2 FVKESK. The CDR3 protein is CASSHYRDKSPRNTIYF. CDR3 sequence (DNA): TGTGCCAGCAGCCATTACCGGGACAAGAGTCCAAGAAACACCATATATTTT.

This chain uses TRBV19 with TRBJ1-5; TRBD1 agrees at 7 bases. J lost 5 bases, V lost 3 bases, and 7 bases had no gene match. Germline V lookup: CDR1 LNHDA, CDR2 SQIVND (reference sequence). This CDR3 has 15 amino acids. The CDR3 region has the DNA TGTGCCAGTAGTATCGGAGGGGGCGGTCATCAGCCCCAGCATTTT. Translation gives CASSIGGGGHQPQHF.

In DNA form, the CDR3 reads TGTGCCAGCAGCCCGTTAAAGCGGGAGGGCCCAGATACGCAGTATTTT. This sequence encodes CASSPLKREGPDTQYF. The chain recombines TRBV3-1 (or the pseudogene TRBV3-2) with TRBJ2-3; 10 bases match TRBD2. V was pared by 4 bases and J by 4 bases, with 8 bases of the junction left unmatched. CDR1 and CDR2 from the germline V gene are LGHDT and YNNKEL (reference sequence). This CDR3 is 16 amino acids long.